Below are 10 T cell receptor beta chains sequenced from a single sample in a study of shared clonotypes between healthy human individuals. TCRdb's table, derived via immunoSEQ multiplex PCR, lists solely in-frame clones and lacks some. The sample comprises 2 million to 2.5 million clones, around 95% of which are singletons, and roughly 0.13% rests with the top ten. The specimen was naive CD4+ T cells sorted from blood. Subset of the sample: CD45RA+ positively selected. These receptors were collected from a man younger than 35 in good health.

The rearrangement links TRBV4-3 to TRBJ1-1; a weak D match, TRBD1 (6 bases). Between the trimmed V and J ends, which lost 1 base and 1 base, there was a span of 13 bases. Germline CDR1 and CDR2: LGHNA and YSLEER. This CDR3 spans 16 amino acids. The CDR3 is CASSQATGTPNTEAFF. CDR3 bases: TGCGCCAGCAGCCAAGCAACCGGGACACCGAACACTGAAGCTTTCTTT.

This clone was counted a few times. The V call is TRBV9, the J call TRBJ2-2; the D is unclear. The ends were cut back, 5 bases at V and 4 bases at J, with 9 bases in the middle. This CDR3 has 13 amino acids. CDR1 is SGDLS and CDR2 is YYNGEE in the germline V gene. The CDR3 loop reads CASRPSGTGELFF. The CDR3 nucleotides are TGTGCCAGCAGGCCCTCCGGCACCGGGGAGCTGTTTTTT.

The rearrangement uses TRBV10-3 and TRBJ1-3, with a weak D call TRBD1 (5 bases). Between the trimmed V and J ends, which lost 2 bases and 7 bases, there was a span of 12 bases. Germline V CDR1 and CDR2: ENHRY, SYGVKD. The CDR3 sequence is 14 residues long. This CDR3 reads CAISEPGGVNTIYF. Here the CDR3 DNA reads TGTGCCATCAGTGAGCCAGGAGGGGTGAACACCATATATTTT.

The chain is built from TRBV18 and TRBJ1-3; D gene uncertain. This CDR3 comprises 15 residues. The germline V gene encodes CDR1 KGHSH and CDR2 LQKENI. V gave up 2 bases and J gave up 0 bases, with 8 bases separating them. The chain's CDR3 is CASSPIPSSGNTIYF. CDR3 in DNA: TGTGCCAGCTCACCAATCCCGAGCTCTGGAAACACCATATATTTT.

The rearrangement joins TRBV6-6 to TRBJ2-3; 13 bases line up with TRBD2. CDR3 size: 16 residues. Trimming removed 6 bases from V and 7 bases from J; junction bases left unmatched: 10. Germline CDR1 and CDR2: MNHNY and SVGAGI (reference sequence). In DNA, the CDR3 is TGTGCCAGCAGGGCGCCGGGACTAGCGGGGTTGTATACGCAGTATTTT. As protein: CASRAPGLAGLYTQYF.

On this clone itself: This CDR3 is also generated by other DNA sequences in the sample. The gene calls are TRBV5-1 and TRBJ2-5, with D possibly TRBD1 on 5 matching bases. The CDR3 is 11 amino acids. The V and J ends lost 5 bases and 4 bases respectively, with 6 bases between them. Germline V gene data show CDR1 as SGHRS and CDR2 as YFSETQ. In nucleotides, the CDR3 is TGCGCCAGCAGTCAGGGAGAGACCCAGTACTTC. It specifies CASSQGETQYF.

V and J are TRBV10-2 and TRBJ1-5; a possible D gene is TRBD1 (6 bases). CDR1 and CDR2 (germline): WSHSY, SAAADI. Trimming shortened V by 2 bases and J by 3 bases, and 11 bases separated the two germline ends. The CDR3 has 15 amino acids. The CDR3 DNA reads as TGCGCCAGCAGTGAGGACGACAGGATCAATCAGCCCCAGCATTTT. The encoded protein is CASSEDDRINQPQHF.

V usage is TRBV11-2 and J usage is TRBJ2-7; weak D call: TRBD1 (6 bases). The length of the CDR3 is 14 residues. Trimming cost V 5 bases and J 1 base, with 12 bases left between them. Germline-derived CDR1 and CDR2 are SGHAT and FQNNGV. The CDR3 nucleotides read TGTGCCAGCAGCCAGGGGAGACAGTCCTACGAGCAGTACTTC. This translates into CASSQGRQSYEQYF.

The rearrangement uses TRBV5-1 and TRBJ2-7; D gene unclear. Looked up from germline, CDR1 is SGHRS and CDR2 is YFSETQ. The CDR3 covers 14 residues. V was cut by 0 bases and J by 3 bases, with 10 bases left in between. CDR3 loop: CASSLGSLIYEQYF. CDR3 DNA: TGCGCCAGCAGCTTGGGTAGCCTAATCTACGAGCAGTACTTC.

This sequence joins TRBV6-5 and TRBJ1-2, with TRBD1 matching over 8 bases. This CDR3 is 15 amino acids long. Germline V gives CDR1 MNHEY, CDR2 SVGAGI. The trim removed 3 bases at V and 4 bases at J, leaving 7 bases unmatched. Here the CDR3 DNA reads TGTGCCAGCAGTTATCGGGACAGGCCTGCCTATGGCTACACCTTC. It is translated as CASSYRDRPAYGYTF.